Following are 27 T cell receptor beta chains from one sample sequenced in a study of PD-1 blockade in classical Hodgkin lymphoma. The data were produced by immunoSEQ multiplex PCR, yet TCRdb's version contains in-frame clones alone and is incomplete. Among roughly 86,000 clones listed, nearly 85% were seen once. Documented time point: cycle 4 day 1 (C4D1), after about 6 weeks of nivolumab. The patients all showed relapse after autologous stem cell transplantation, while their brentuximab vedotin exposure varied. Source: peripheral blood mononuclear cells (PBMCs), taken before the fourth cycle of nivolumab. Every receptor here comes from a human donor with classical Hodgkin lymphoma.

The V gene is TRBV4-2, the J gene TRBJ1-2; D gene uncertain. This CDR3 is built from 15 residues. Trimming pared 4 bases from V and 4 bases from J, leaving 16 bases between. The germline V gene has CDR1 LGHNA and CDR2 YNFKEQ. CDR3 residues: CASSREDGSIYGYTF. The CDR3 DNA reads as TGTGCCAGCAGCCGAGAAGACGGATCAATCTATGGCTACACCTTC.

This rearrangement joins TRBV28 to TRBJ1-1; D ambiguous. The germline V and J ends were trimmed by 6 bases and 4 bases, with 12 bases remaining between them. This CDR3 is built from 13 residues. CDR1 is MDHEN, CDR2 SYDVKM, per germline. The CDR3 protein is CASSSPGATEAFF. In nucleotides, the CDR3 is TGTGCCAGCAGCTCTCCGGGTGCCACTGAAGCTTTCTTT.

The V gene is TRBV5-1, the J gene TRBJ2-4; 9 nucleotides align to TRBD2. Germline V gene data show CDR1 as SGHRS and CDR2 as YFSETQ. The ends lost 0 bases at V and 1 base at J; junction bases unmatched: 5. The CDR3 spans 17 residues. The CDR3, as DNA: TGCGCCAGCAGCTTGGCTTTGGCGGGAGGGGCCAAAAACATTCAGTACTTC. Translation: CASSLALAGGAKNIQYF.

The rearrangement joins TRBV6-5 to TRBJ2-7; D is ambiguous. The germline CDR1 and CDR2 sequences are MNHEY and SVGAGI. Trimming cost V 5 bases and J 3 bases, with 14 bases left between them. This CDR3 comprises 14 residues. CDR3 in amino acids: CASSRSRENYEQYF. The CDR3 DNA follows: TGTGCCAGCAGTCGGTCCAGAGAGAACTACGAGCAGTACTTC.

The CDR3 loop reads CASSSGTANTEAFF. The CDR3 nucleotides read TGTGCCAGCAGCTCTGGGACGGCAAACACTGAAGCTTTCTTT. The V call is TRBV7-9, the J call TRBJ1-1, with a possible D match to TRBD1 (5 bases). This CDR3 region has 14 residues. CDR1 SEHNR and CDR2 FQNEAQ come from the germline V gene (reference sequence). Trimming shortened V by 4 bases and J by 2 bases, and 11 bases separated the two germline ends.

The chain uses TRBV19 and TRBJ1-4; 9 nucleotides line up with TRBD1. Per the germline V gene, CDR1 is LNHDA and CDR2 is SQIVND (reference sequence). The CDR3 is 15 residues long. The V and J ends lost 3 bases and 7 bases, in that order; junction bases with no gene match: 6. CDR3 sequence reads: CASSISGQGLEKLFF. In DNA form, the CDR3 reads TGTGCCAGTAGTATTTCGGGACAGGGTCTTGAAAAACTGTTTTTT.

This clone was seen just once. The chain couples TRBV2 to TRBJ1-3; D not resolved. From germline, CDR1 is SNHLY and CDR2 FYNNEI. V was cut by 1 base and J by 0 bases, with 10 bases left in between. The CDR3 sequence is 16 residues long. The CDR3 bases are TGTGCCAGCAGTGAAGTTGGGCTCTACTCTGGAAACACCATATATTTT. Its protein is CASSEVGLYSGNTIYF.

The genes are TRBV30 and TRBJ2-3; the match to TRBD1 covers 7 bases. Looked up from germline, CDR1 is GTSNPN and CDR2 is SVGIG (reference sequence). Trimming cost V 5 bases and J 1 base; bases outside gene matches: 3. CDR3 length equals 13 residues. The CDR3 here is CAWGTVGTDTQYF. DNA of the CDR3: TGTGCCTGGGGGACAGTCGGCACAGATACGCAGTATTTT.

In its sample, this clone was seen once. The J gene is TRBJ1-2, the V gene TRBV10-3, with D uncertain. The CDR3 covers 13 residues. V dropped 5 bases and J dropped 3 bases, with 10 bases sitting between them. Per the germline V gene, CDR1 is ENHRY and CDR2 is SYGVKD. CDR3 nucleotide sequence: TGTGCCATCAGTCTGGACGGCGACTATGGCTACACCTTC. As protein: CAISLDGDYGYTF.

This clone was observed a single time. The J gene is TRBJ2-1, the V gene TRBV4-2, with D perhaps being TRBD1 or TRBD2 (7 bases each). From germline, CDR1 is LGHNA and CDR2 YNFKEQ. There are 15 residues in the CDR3. Trimming removed 1 base from V and 12 bases from J, with 19 bases in between. This CDR3 reads CASSQAGGGPHPQFF. CDR3 DNA sequence: TGTGCCAGCAGCCAAGCAGGGGGGGGACCTCACCCGCAGTTCTTC.

J is TRBJ2-7 and V is TRBV6-7; no reliable D call. TRBV6-7 counts as an open reading frame of uncertain function. The V and J ends lost 2 bases and 5 bases respectively, with 4 bases between them. The CDR3 length is 11 residues. CDR3 in DNA: TGTGCCAGCAGTTACACAAACGAGCAGTACTTC. It specifies CASSYTNEQYF.

J is TRBJ2-7 and V is TRBV29-1, with D unclear. From germline, CDR1 is SQVTM and CDR2 ANQGSEA. The V end was cut by 5 bases, the J end by 5 bases, with 13 bases between. This CDR3 comprises 12 residues. DNA for the CDR3: TGCAGCGTTCTTGGGGATCTCCACGAGCAGTACTTC. Residues: CSVLGDLHEQYF.

CDR3 sequence (DNA): TGCAGCGTCCTCCTAATCTCTGGGGCCAACGTCCTGACTTTC. Residues: CSVLLISGANVLTF. The chain recombines TRBV29-1 with TRBJ2-6; D ambiguous. This CDR3 has 14 amino acids. V was clipped by 6 bases and J by 0 bases, with 9 bases between them. The V gene's germline CDR1 is SQVTM and CDR2 ANQGSEA.

The V gene is TRBV10-3, the J gene TRBJ2-1, with 8 bases lining up with TRBD2. Germline CDR1 and CDR2: ENHRY and SYGVKD. The CDR3 runs to 15 residues. V lost 5 bases and J lost 5; bases outside the gene matches: 8. DNA of the CDR3: TGTGCCATCAGTCGAGACGGGAGGGTCGACAATGAGCAGTTCTTC. It encodes CAISRDGRVDNEQFF.

The rearrangement joins TRBV7-2 to TRBJ1-2; D gene unclear. Germline V gene sequence: CDR1 SGHTA, CDR2 FQGNSA. Between the trimmed V and J ends, which lost 3 bases and 8 bases, there was a span of 16 bases. The CDR3 length is 14 residues. In DNA form, the CDR3 reads TGTGCCAGCAGCTTGAACGGGTTGTTCGGCGGCTACACCTTC. Translated, it gives CASSLNGLFGGYTF. The full variable domain, in which reference TRBV7-2 and TRBJ1-2 provide the parts outside the CDR3, is GAGVSQSPSNKVTEKGKDVELRCDPISGHTALYWYRQSLGQGLEFLIYFQGNSAPDKSGLPSDRFSAERTGGSVSTLTIQRTQQEDSAVYLCASSLNGLFGGYTFGSGTRLTVV.

The chain carries TRBV7-7 and TRBJ2-2; 11 bases are shared with TRBD2. The germline CDR1 and CDR2 sequences are SSHAT and FNYEAQ (reference sequence). Trimming cost V 5 bases and J 1 base; bases outside gene matches: 9. The CDR3 totals 18 residues. The CDR3 nucleotides read TGTGCCAGCAGCCGACTGACTAGCGGGACCCTGAACACCGGGGAGCTGTTTTTT. This translates into CASSRLTSGTLNTGELFF.

The count of this clone is one. The J gene is TRBJ2-4, the V gene TRBV5-6; D perhaps matches TRBD1 (5 bases). The germline V gene encodes CDR1 SGHDT and CDR2 YYEEEE. This CDR3 is built from 14 residues. The germline V and J ends were trimmed by 3 bases and 5 bases, with 12 bases remaining between them. The CDR3 here is CASSWQGGENIQYF. In DNA form, the CDR3 reads TGTGCCAGCAGCTGGCAGGGTGGCGAAAACATTCAGTACTTC.

The genes are TRBV5-6 and TRBJ2-2, with TRBD1 matching over 10 bases. Looked up from germline, CDR1 is SGHDT and CDR2 is YYEEEE. This CDR3 contains 15 residues. V trimming: 2 bases; J trimming: 6 bases; junction bases outside the gene matches: 4. CDR3 sequence (DNA): TGTGCCAGCAGCTTTCGTGACAGGGGGCCCGGGGAGCTGTTTTTT. Encoded protein: CASSFRDRGPGELFF.

The J gene is TRBJ1-6, the V gene TRBV30; no clear D. The germline CDR1 and CDR2 sequences are GTSNPN and SVGIG (reference sequence). The CDR3 is 14 amino acids. The V gene lost 3 bases and the J gene lost 3 bases, with 9 bases spanning the gap. CDR3 amino acids: CAWRENGYNSPLHF. As DNA, the CDR3 is TGTGCCTGGAGGGAGAATGGCTATAATTCACCCCTCCACTTT.

This rearrangement joins TRBV9 to TRBJ2-1; 7 nucleotides agree with TRBD2. Germline V CDR1 and CDR2: SGDLS, YYNGEE. V was clipped by 2 bases and J by 2 bases; unmatched bases: 1. This CDR3 has 14 residues. The CDR3 bases are TGTGCCAGCAGCGTGACTAGCACCTACAATGAGCAGTTCTTC. Encoded protein: CASSVTSTYNEQFF.

The J gene is TRBJ1-4, the V gene TRBV7-6, with a weak D call TRBD1 (6 bases). V gave up 5 bases and J gave up 7 bases, with 17 bases separating them. Germline V CDR1 and CDR2: SGHVS, FNYEAQ. The CDR3 is made up of 15 amino acids. CDR3 in amino acids: CASSPAATGFEKLFF. The CDR3 bases are TGTGCCAGCAGCCCGGCCGCCACAGGGTTTGAAAAACTGTTTTTT.

V is TRBV6-5 and J is TRBJ2-7; D remains ambiguous. CDR1 and CDR2 from the germline V gene are MNHEY and SVGAGI. This CDR3 spans 11 amino acids. V was trimmed by 2 bases and J by 4 bases, leaving 3 bases between them. In nucleotides, the CDR3 is TGTGCCAGCAGTTACGAGTACGAGCAGTACTTC. Its protein is CASSYEYEQYF.

For this clone: Other DNA sequences within the sample encode an identical CDR3. The chain links TRBV28 to TRBJ2-7; no firm D call. Germline CDR1 MDHEN, CDR2 SYDVKM. Trimming cost V 6 bases and J 3 bases, with 9 bases left between them. This CDR3 has 12 amino acids. The chain's CDR3 is CASSRRIYEQYF. Here the CDR3 DNA reads TGTGCCAGCAGCCGCAGGATCTACGAGCAGTACTTC.

The CDR3 sequence: CASSGTSGYEQYF. CDR3 bases: TGTGCCAGCTCCGGGACTAGCGGCTACGAGCAGTACTTC. V usage is TRBV2 and J usage is TRBJ2-7, with 11 positions matching TRBD2. Germline loops: CDR1 SNHLY, CDR2 FYNNEI. This CDR3 spans 13 amino acids. J was trimmed by 3 bases and V by 8 bases; bases with no gene match: 3.

In its sample, this clone was seen a few times. This same CDR3 is encoded by further DNA sequences in the sample. The chain links TRBV4-3 to TRBJ2-1; D uncertain. This CDR3 contains 14 residues. Germline CDR1 and CDR2: LGHNA and YSLEER. V lost 1 base and J lost 10, with 14 bases in between. For the CDR3, the DNA is TGCGCCAGCAGCCAAGGTTTAGCCCGAAACGAGCAGTTCTTC. The encoded protein is CASSQGLARNEQFF.

The sample holds a few counts of this clone. The rearrangement joins TRBV11-1 to TRBJ2-1, with D unclear. Trimming pared 4 bases from V and 9 bases from J, leaving 16 bases between. This CDR3 contains 14 residues. In germline, CDR1 is SGHAT, CDR2 FQDESV (reference sequence). The CDR3 nucleotides read TGTGCCAGCAGCTCCTTTATACTCCAGGCTGAGCAGTTCTTC. Protein: CASSSFILQAEQFF. Complete variable domain (other parts from reference TRBV11-1 and TRBJ2-1): EAEVAQSPRYKITEKSQAVAFWCDPISGHATLYWYRQILGQGPELLVQFQDESVVDDSQLPKDRFSAERLKGVDSTLKIQPAELGDSAMYLCASSSFILQAEQFFGPGTRLTVL.

The genes are TRBV7-2 and TRBJ2-3; D might be TRBD2 (5 bases). Trimming shortened V by 3 bases and J by 1 base, and 8 bases separated the two germline ends. The CDR3 is 14 amino acids. Germline V lookup: CDR1 SGHTA, CDR2 FQGNSA. The CDR3 DNA is TGTGCCAGCAGCTTCGGAGGAGGCACAGATACGCAGTATTTT. Amino acids: CASSFGGGTDTQYF.